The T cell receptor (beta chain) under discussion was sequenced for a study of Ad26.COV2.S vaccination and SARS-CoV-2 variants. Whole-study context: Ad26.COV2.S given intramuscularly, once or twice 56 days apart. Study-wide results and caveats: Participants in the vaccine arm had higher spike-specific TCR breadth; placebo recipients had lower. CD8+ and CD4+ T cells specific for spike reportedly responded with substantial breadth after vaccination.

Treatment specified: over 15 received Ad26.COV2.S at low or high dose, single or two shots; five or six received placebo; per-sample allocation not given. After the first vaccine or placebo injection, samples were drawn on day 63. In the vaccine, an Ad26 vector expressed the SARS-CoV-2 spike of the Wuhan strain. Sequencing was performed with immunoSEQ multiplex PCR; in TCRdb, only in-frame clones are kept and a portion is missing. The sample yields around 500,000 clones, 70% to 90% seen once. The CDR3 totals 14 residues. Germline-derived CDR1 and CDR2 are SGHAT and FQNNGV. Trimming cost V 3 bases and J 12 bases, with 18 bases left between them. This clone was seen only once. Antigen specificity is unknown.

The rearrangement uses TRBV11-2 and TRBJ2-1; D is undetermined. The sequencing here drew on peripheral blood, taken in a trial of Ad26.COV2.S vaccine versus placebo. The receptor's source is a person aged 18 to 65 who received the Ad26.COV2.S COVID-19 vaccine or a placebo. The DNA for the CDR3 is TGTGCCAGCAGCTTCGACCCATACGCAGGAGCGCAGTTCTTC. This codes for CASSFDPYAGAQFF.